Reported below is one T cell receptor beta chain. Its antigen remains unknown. The V segment lost 4 bases and the J segment 3 bases; nucleotides outside the gene matches: 5. Germline V gene lookup returns CDR1 LGHDT and CDR2 YNNKEL (reference sequence). This CDR3 has 15 amino acids. This record belongs to a study of T-cell memory formation after mild COVID-19. Study summary: TCR clustering was largely donor specific.

TCRdb re-analysed the 5' RACE reads in MiXCR, keeping a single row per CDR3 protein. The data hold 500,000 to 600,000 distinct CDR3 sequences, with roughly 18% observed a single time. Study-level findings and limits: Pre-infection memory held some responding clones, suggesting pre-existing cross-reactive T cells responded. For second-wave clones that peaked at day 37, SARS-CoV-2 specificity went unverified. Contracting CD4+ clones sat mainly in CM and EM; CD8+ in EMRA.

The TCR was taken from an adult woman who had mild COVID-19 (a few samples of this study predate the infection). Cell type and time point are not known. The chain links TRBV3-1 to TRBJ2-1; TRBD2 matches at 8 bases. The sample consisted of PBMCs or a T cell subset sorted from them (not recorded which). The CDR3 DNA reads TGTGCCAGCAGCCTGGGTAGCGGGATCTACAATGAGCAGTTCTTC. Translating gives CASSLGSGIYNEQFF.